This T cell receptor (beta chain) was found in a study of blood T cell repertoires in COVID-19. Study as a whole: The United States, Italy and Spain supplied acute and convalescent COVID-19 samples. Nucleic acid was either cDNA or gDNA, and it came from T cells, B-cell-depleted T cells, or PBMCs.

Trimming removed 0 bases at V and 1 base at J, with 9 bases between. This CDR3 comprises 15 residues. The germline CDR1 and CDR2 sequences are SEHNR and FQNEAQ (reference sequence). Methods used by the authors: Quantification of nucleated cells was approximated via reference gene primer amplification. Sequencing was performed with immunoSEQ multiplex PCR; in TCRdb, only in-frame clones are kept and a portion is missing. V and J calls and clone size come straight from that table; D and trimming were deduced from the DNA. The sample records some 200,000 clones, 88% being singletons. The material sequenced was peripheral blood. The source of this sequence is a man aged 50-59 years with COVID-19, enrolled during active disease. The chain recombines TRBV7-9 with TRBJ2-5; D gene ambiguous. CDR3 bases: TGTGCCAGCAGCTTAGCGGCGGCCGGCCAAGAGACCCAGTACTTC. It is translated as CASSLAAAGQETQYF. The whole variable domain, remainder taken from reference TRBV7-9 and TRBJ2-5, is DTGVSQNPRHKITKRGQNVTFRCDPISEHNRLYWYRQTLGQGPEFLTYFQNEAQLEKSRLLSDRFSAERPKGSFSTLEIQRTEQGDSAMYLCASSLAAAGQETQYFGPGTRLLVL.